A single sample is the source of the 14 T cell receptor beta chains below, sequenced in a study of T cells expressing NK-cell markers. Reanalyzing the 5' RACE reads, TCRdb keeps one entry per CDR3 protein, without DNA. This table holds over 350,000 distinct CDR3 sequences. Sequencing was done on a sample of blood T cells: a sorted CD56 or NKG2C T cell subset, CD4+ or CD8+ T cells, or bulk PBMC T cells (not recorded which). These receptors were taken from a woman between 45 and 60 years old in good health.

This chain links TRBV27 with TRBJ2-1; TCRdb's D call, TRBD2, is unchecked because there is no DNA. Germline lookup yields CDR1 MNHEY and CDR2 SMNVEV (reference sequence). The CDR3 consists of 16 residues. CDR3: CASSPRLISSYNEQFF.

The V gene is TRBV6-5, the J gene TRBJ2-1; TCRdb names TRBD2, which stays unverified in the absence of DNA. Germline CDR1 is MNHEY and CDR2 is SVGAGI. The CDR3 totals 14 residues. This chain's CDR3 is CASSYGGNGNEQFF.

The chain is built from TRBV12-3 or TRBV12-4 and TRBJ2-1; TCRdb designates TRBD2, a call that cannot be tested without DNA. CDR3 size: 15 residues. The CDR3 loop is CASSTTSGRLDEQFF.

The chain couples TRBV29-1 to TRBJ1-1. CDR1 is SQVTM and CDR2 is ANQGSEA in the germline V gene. The CDR3 totals 13 residues. CDR3: CSVTGRRYTEAFF. The whole variable domain, filled in from reference TRBV29-1 and TRBJ1-1, reads SAVISQKPSRDICQRGTSLTIQCQVDSQVTMMFWYRQQPGQSLTLIATANQGSEATYESGFVIDKFPISRPNLTFSTLTVSNMSPEDSSIYLCSVTGRRYTEAFFGQGTRLTVV.

The chain is built from TRBV15 and TRBJ2-1; the D gene TCRdb calls, TRBD1, cannot be checked with no DNA. The CDR3 sequence is 17 residues long. Germline V lookup: CDR1 LNHNV, CDR2 YYDKDF (reference sequence). The chain's CDR3 is CATSRDSPGQGTYEQFF.

This chain links TRBV20-1 with TRBJ1-6; the TCRdb D gene call, TRBD1, has no DNA to confirm it. There are 15 residues in the CDR3. In germline, CDR1 is DFQATT, CDR2 SNEGSKA (reference sequence). The CDR3 region is CSARDPGENHSPLHF.

This chain uses TRBV10-3 with TRBJ1-2. The CDR3 length is 14 residues. Germline V gene lookup returns CDR1 ENHRY and CDR2 SYGVKD. The CDR3 loop is CAILGVAERYGYTF.

The chain employs TRBV20-1 and TRBJ1-1; as DNA is missing, the TRBD1 call by TCRdb cannot be tested. The CDR3 totals 14 residues. Germline lookup yields CDR1 DFQATT and CDR2 SNEGSKA (reference sequence). This CDR3 reads CSASFQGFDTEAFF.

The chain joins TRBV5-1 to TRBJ2-1; TCRdb picks TRBD1, but there is no DNA to check that call. In germline, CDR1 is SGHRS, CDR2 YFSETQ. The CDR3 extends over 14 amino acids. CDR3 region: CASRGVGGYNEQFF.

CDR3 protein: CASSPLSGRGWDEQFF. The chain has TRBV5-1 and TRBJ2-1; the D gene TCRdb calls, TRBD2, cannot be checked with no DNA. The CDR3 contains 16 residues. Germline CDR1 and CDR2: SGHRS and YFSETQ.

The chain carries TRBV20-1 and TRBJ2-1; TCRdb's D call, TRBD2, is unchecked because there is no DNA. Germline lookup yields CDR1 DFQATT and CDR2 SNEGSKA (reference sequence). The length of the CDR3 is 14 residues. CDR3: CSAREERENNEQFF.

The chain employs TRBV4-2 and TRBJ2-1; TCRdb lists TRBD2, though no DNA is available to test this call. The CDR3 consists of 17 residues. Germline loops: CDR1 LGHNA, CDR2 YNFKEQ. CDR3 residues: CASSQDLAGGSRNEQFF.

The chain employs TRBV27 and TRBJ1-5. Germline V gene data show CDR1 as MNHEY and CDR2 as SMNVEV (reference sequence). CDR3 size: 15 residues. CDR3 loop: CASSFRSGGNQPQHF.

The J gene is TRBJ2-7, the V gene TRBV12-3 or TRBV12-4; TCRdb picks TRBD1, but there is no DNA to check that call. The CDR3 contains 15 residues. CDR3 amino acids: CASSLGAPSSYEQYF.